The clone carrying this T cell receptor (beta chain) was picked up one time. Its antigen is as yet unknown. This sample stems from a study of radiotherapy plus CTLA-4 blockade in lung cancer. About the research overall: Disease control reached about 28%, with objective responses in 15% to 20%. Findings and limits, study-wide: Once radiotherapy plus ipilimumab had been given, TCR clones derived from tumor expanded in blood. Interferon-beta, together with early blood T cell clone dynamics, reportedly best predicted response.

It was focal radiation plus CTLA-4 blockade with ipilimumab that patients with chemo-refractory metastatic non-small-cell lung cancer received. This CDR3 region has 14 residues. V lost 5 bases, J lost 0 bases, and 8 bases lay in between. Germline CDR1 is MNHEY and CDR2 is SVGAGI. Sequenced by immunoSEQ multiplex PCR; TCRdb stores in-frame clones only, minus some. The table has 60,000 to 75,000 clones, about 72% seen once; the top ten hold 16%. This receptor was identified in a human donor with non-small cell lung cancer whose response to radiotherapy plus ipilimumab could not be evaluated. Some clones in this sample may be carry-over from other donors' samples. The material sequenced was peripheral blood, taken from a patient treated with radiotherapy plus ipilimumab. This chain joins TRBV6-5 and TRBJ1-5; D not certain. CDR3 residues: CASSPDYSNQPQHF. In DNA, the CDR3 is TGTGCCAGCAGTCCAGATTATAGCAATCAGCCCCAGCATTTT.